Presented here are 5 T cell receptor beta chains from one specimen sequenced in a study of prognosis after radiotherapy for stage I lung cancer. It was by two-round multiplex PCR that TCR beta CDR3 was amplified from genomic DNA. Amplification in first-round PCR relied on primers specific to each TRBV and TRBJ gene. One entry per CDR3 protein results from TCRdb running MiXCR on the multiplex PCR reads. Among around 15,000 distinct CDR3 sequences listed, approximately 17% were seen once. This sample comprised PBMCs, obtained before or after stereotactic body radiation therapy (not recorded which). The receptor set was obtained from a donor over 45 with non-small cell lung cancer.

This clonotype was seen repeatedly, ten times or more. The chain links TRBV19 to TRBJ2-2; the D gene is possibly TRBD1 (5 bases). Germline loops: CDR1 LNHDA, CDR2 SQIVND (reference sequence). V was clipped by 1 base and J by 4 bases, with 7 bases between them. The CDR3 has 14 amino acids. CDR3 DNA sequence: TGTGCCAGTAGTATAGGCAGGGCCACCGGGGAGCTGTTTTTT. It is translated as CASSIGRATGELFF.

This clonotype has at least ten counts. J is TRBJ2-2 and V is TRBV19; D possibly matches TRBD1 or TRBD2 (5 bases each). V was pared by 4 bases and J by 8 bases, with 11 bases between. Germline lookup yields CDR1 LNHDA and CDR2 SQIVND (reference sequence). The CDR3 is 13 amino acids. CDR3 bases: TGTGCCAGTAGTACAGACTGGGGGGGGGAGCTGTTTTTT. Residues: CASSTDWGGELFF.

About this clonotype: Its ends do not fully match the called genes, so a read error is possible. The chain carries TRBV24-1 and TRBJ1-5; 9 bases are shared with TRBD1. This CDR3 is 18 amino acids long. Germline-derived CDR1 and CDR2 are KGHDR and SFDVKD. CDR3 residues: CATSDIPGQGFSNQPHHF. In nucleotides, the CDR3 is TGTGCCACCAGCGATATTCCGGGACAGGGATTTAGCAATCAGCCCCATCATTTT.

This clonotype appeared many times. This chain joins TRBV6-1 and TRBJ2-7; D uncertain. Germline V gives CDR1 MNHNS, CDR2 SASEGT. Trimming cost V 10 bases and J 0 bases, with 10 bases left between them. The CDR3 length is 12 residues. CDR3: CATTSSSYEQYF. The CDR3 DNA sequence: TGTGCCACGACCAGCAGCTCCTACGAGCAGTACTTC.

The table lists this clonotype with many counts. The chain links TRBV19 to TRBJ2-7, with TRBD1 identical over 11 bases. The CDR3 is 15 residues long. From germline, CDR1 is LNHDA and CDR2 SQIVND (reference sequence). V was pared by 6 bases and J by 4 bases, with 8 bases of the junction left unmatched. CDR3 in amino acids: CASRTLGQGGYEQYF. For the CDR3, the DNA is TGTGCCAGTAGGACATTGGGACAGGGGGGATACGAGCAGTACTTC.